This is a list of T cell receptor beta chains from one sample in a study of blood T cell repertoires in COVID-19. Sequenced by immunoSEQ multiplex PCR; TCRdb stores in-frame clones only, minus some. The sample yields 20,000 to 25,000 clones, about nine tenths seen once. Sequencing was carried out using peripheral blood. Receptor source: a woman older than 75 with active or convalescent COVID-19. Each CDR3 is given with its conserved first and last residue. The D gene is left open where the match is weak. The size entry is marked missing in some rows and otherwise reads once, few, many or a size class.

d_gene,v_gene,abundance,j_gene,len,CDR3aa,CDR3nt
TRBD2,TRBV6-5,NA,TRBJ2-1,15,CASRSSGSSYNEQFF,TGTGCCAGCAGGTCTAGCGGGAGCTCCTACAATGAGCAGTTCTTC
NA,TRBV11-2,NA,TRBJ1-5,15,CASSFGQDGNQPQHF,TGTGCCAGCAGCTTTGGGCAGGATGGGAATCAGCCCCAGCATTTT
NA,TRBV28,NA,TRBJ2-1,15,CASSFGTPPYNEQFF,TGTGCCAGCAGCTTCGGGACTCCACCATACAATGAGCAGTTCTTC
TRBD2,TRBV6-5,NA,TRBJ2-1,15,CASRVPSGSVSEQFF,TGTGCCAGCAGGGTCCCTAGCGGGAGTGTCAGTGAGCAGTTCTTC
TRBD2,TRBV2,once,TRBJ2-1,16,CASSEGGLAGGDEQFF,TGTGCCAGCAGTGAGGGGGGACTAGCGGGAGGCGATGAGCAGTTCTTC
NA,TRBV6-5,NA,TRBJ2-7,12,CASRAGIYEQYF,TGTGCCAGCAGGGCCGGGATCTACGAGCAGTACTTC
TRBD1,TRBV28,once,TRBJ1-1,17,CASSSGTGGAFWPEAFF,TGTGCCAGCAGTTCCGGGACAGGGGGCGCTTTCTGGCCTGAAGCTTTCTTT
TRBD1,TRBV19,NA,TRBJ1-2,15,CASSTTGGGNYGYTF,TGTGCCAGTAGTACCACAGGGGGCGGTAACTATGGCTACACCTTC
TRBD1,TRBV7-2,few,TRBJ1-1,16,CASRDRGGVMNTEAFF,TGTGCCAGCAGGGACAGGGGTGGGGTCATGAACACTGAAGCTTTCTTT
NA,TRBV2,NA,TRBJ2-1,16,CASSLSGDVFGGGQFF,TGTGCCAGCAGTCTAAGTGGGGATGTGTTCGGAGGAGGGCAGTTCTTC
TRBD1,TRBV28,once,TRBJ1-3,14,CASSRQGSGNTIYF,TGTGCCAGCAGTCGACAGGGTTCGGGAAACACCATATATTTT
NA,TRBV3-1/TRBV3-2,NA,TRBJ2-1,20,CASSQDQDWVAAVVNNEQFF,TGTGCCAGCAGCCAAGATCAAGATTGGGTAGCGGCGGTAGTAAACAATGAGCAGTTCTTC
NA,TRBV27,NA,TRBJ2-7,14,CASSLNRDTYEQYF,TGTGCCAGCAGTTTAAACAGGGACACCTACGAGCAGTACTTC
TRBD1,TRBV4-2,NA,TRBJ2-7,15,CASSRTGGASYEQYF,TGTGCCAGCAGCCGCACAGGGGGCGCGTCCTACGAGCAGTACTTC
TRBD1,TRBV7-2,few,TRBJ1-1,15,CASSLAGQQNTEAFF,TGTGCCAGCAGCTTAGCGGGACAGCAGAACACTGAAGCTTTCTTT
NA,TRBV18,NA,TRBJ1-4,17,CASSPQRGTTTNEKLFF,TGTGCCAGCTCACCACAGCGGGGGACCACAACTAATGAAAAACTGTTTTTT
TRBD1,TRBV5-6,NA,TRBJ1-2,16,CASSPTTGGVGYGYTF,TGTGCCAGCAGCCCGACGACAGGGGGCGTTGGGTATGGCTACACCTTC
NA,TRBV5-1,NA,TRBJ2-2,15,CASSLDSTRSGELFF,TGCGCCAGCAGCTTGGACAGCACGAGATCCGGGGAGCTGTTTTTT
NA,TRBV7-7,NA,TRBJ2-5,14,CASSLAGYRETQYF,TGTGCTAGCAGCTTAGCTGGGTACAGAGAGACCCAGTACTTC
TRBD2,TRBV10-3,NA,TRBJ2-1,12,CASGGEYNEQFF,TGTGCCAGCGGGGGGGAATACAATGAGCAGTTCTTC
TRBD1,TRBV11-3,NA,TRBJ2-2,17,CASSTGQGAPGVGELFF,TGTGCCAGCAGCACGGGACAGGGGGCGCCCGGCGTCGGGGAGCTGTTTTTT
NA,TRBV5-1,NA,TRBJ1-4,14,CASSFGDTHEKLFF,TGCGCCAGCAGCTTTGGGGACACCCATGAAAAACTGTTTTTT
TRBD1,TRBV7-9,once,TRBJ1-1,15,CASSSGQVGYTEAFF,TGTGCCAGCAGCTCGGGACAGGTGGGGTATACTGAAGCTTTCTTT
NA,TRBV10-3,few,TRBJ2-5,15,CAIRADSSNQETQYF,TGTGCCATCAGAGCGGACAGCTCTAACCAAGAGACCCAGTACTTC
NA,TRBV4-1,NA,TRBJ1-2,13,CASSQGPWSGYTF,TGCGCCAGCAGCCAAGGACCTTGGAGTGGCTACACCTTC
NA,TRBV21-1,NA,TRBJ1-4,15,CASSDSGTTNEKLFF,TGTGCCAGCAGCGACTCCGGGACAACTAATGAAAAACTGTTTTTT
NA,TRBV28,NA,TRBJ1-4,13,CASNAAINEKLFF,TGTGCCAGCAATGCGGCAATTAATGAAAAACTGTTTTTT
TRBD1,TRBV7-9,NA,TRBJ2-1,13,CASSVTGFGEQFF,TGTGCCAGCAGCGTGACAGGGTTCGGTGAGCAGTTCTTC
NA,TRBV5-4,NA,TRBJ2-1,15,CASSLERLSYNEQFF,TGTGCCAGCAGCTTGGAGAGGCTGTCCTACAATGAGCAGTTCTTC
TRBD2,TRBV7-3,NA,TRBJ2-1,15,CASSLNLAGHNEQFF,TGTGCCAGCAGCTTAAACCTAGCGGGCCACAATGAGCAGTTCTTC
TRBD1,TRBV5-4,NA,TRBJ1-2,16,CASSPGTGGPNYGYTF,TGTGCCAGCAGCCCAGGGACAGGGGGGCCTAACTATGGCTACACCTTC
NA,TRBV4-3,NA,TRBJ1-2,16,CASSQTVTVKTAGYTF,TGCGCCAGCAGCCAAACAGTAACGGTGAAGACAGCGGGCTACACCTTC
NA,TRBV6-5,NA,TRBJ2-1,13,CASSYRARDEQFF,TGTGCCAGCAGTTACCGGGCGAGGGATGAGCAGTTCTTC
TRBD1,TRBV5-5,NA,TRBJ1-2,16,CASSLRLGQGIRGYTF,TGTGCCAGCAGCTTGCGTTTGGGACAGGGGATTCGTGGCTACACCTTC
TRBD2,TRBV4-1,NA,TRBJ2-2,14,CASTRGGAPGELFF,TGCGCCAGCACCCGGGGAGGGGCGCCGGGGGAGCTGTTTTTT
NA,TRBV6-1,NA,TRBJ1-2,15,CASSEGSRARYGYTF,TGTGCCAGCAGTGAAGGATCCAGGGCGAGGTATGGCTACACCTTC
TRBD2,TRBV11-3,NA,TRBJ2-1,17,CASSLADRRGGRNEQFF,TGTGCCAGCAGCTTAGCGGATAGGCGGGGGGGCAGGAATGAGCAGTTCTTC
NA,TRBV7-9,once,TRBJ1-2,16,CASSNNSGPRYYGYTF,TGTGCCAGCAGCAACAACTCCGGCCCCAGGTACTATGGCTACACCTTC
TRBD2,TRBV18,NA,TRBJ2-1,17,CASSPSISSGGLNEQFF,TGTGCCAGCTCACCCTCTATTTCTAGCGGGGGGCTCAATGAGCAGTTCTTC
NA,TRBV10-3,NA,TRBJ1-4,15,CAISDPFATNEKLFF,TGTGCCATCAGTGACCCTTTTGCAACTAATGAAAAACTGTTTTTT
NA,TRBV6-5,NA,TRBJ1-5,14,CASSFQGTNQPQHF,TGTGCCAGCAGTTTCCAGGGTACGAATCAGCCCCAGCATTTT
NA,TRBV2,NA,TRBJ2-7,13,CASRTTTSVGQYF,TGTGCCAGCAGAACTACGACTAGTGTCGGGCAGTACTTC
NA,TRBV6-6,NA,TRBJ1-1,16,CASSHDRNVVVRRGFF,TGTGCCAGCAGCCATGACAGGAACGTAGTCGTTCGGCGTGGTTTCTTT
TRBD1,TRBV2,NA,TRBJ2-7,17,CATRRSGQGMLSYEQYF,TGTGCCACCCGCCGAAGTGGACAGGGGATGTTATCCTACGAGCAGTACTTC
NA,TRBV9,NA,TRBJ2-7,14,CASSVGQGTYEQYF,TGTGCCAGCAGCGTGGGTCAGGGAACATACGAGCAGTACTTC
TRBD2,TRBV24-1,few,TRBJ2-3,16,CATSDWTSGQTDTQYF,TGTGCCACCAGTGACTGGACTAGCGGCCAGACAGATACGCAGTATTTT
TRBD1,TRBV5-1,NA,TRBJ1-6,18,CASSSRTGQNLNNSPLHF,TGCGCCAGCAGCAGCCGGACAGGGCAAAACCTAAATAATTCACCCCTCCACTTT
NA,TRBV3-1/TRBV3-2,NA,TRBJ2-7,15,CASSQDWAGTYEQYF,TGTGCCAGCAGCCAAGATTGGGCAGGAACCTACGAGCAGTACTTC
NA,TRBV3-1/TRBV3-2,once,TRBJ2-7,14,CASSQYQGTYEQYF,TGTGCCAGCAGCCAATATCAGGGGACCTACGAGCAGTACTTC
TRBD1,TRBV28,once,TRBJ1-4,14,CASSIPGQGEKLFF,TGTGCCAGCAGTATACCGGGACAGGGTGAAAAACTGTTTTTT